The 13 T cell receptor beta chains given below trace back to one sample, sequenced in a study of CD4 T cells in relation to SARS-CoV-2 and coronaviruses. CD4+ T cells from unexposed donors were obtained before the COVID-19 pandemic (2011-2018). Isolation of CD4+ T cells took place after about 10 days in culture. The method was immunoSEQ multiplex PCR; TCRdb's version includes in-frame clones alone and lacks a portion of them. The repertoire holds approximately 11,000 clones, with about 68% as singletons. Which antigens these TCRs recognize remains unknown. The material sequenced was CD4+ T cells from PBMCs, cultured in vitro. The origin of the receptors is a human donor in good health.

This sequence joins TRBV19 and TRBJ2-5; 7 bases align to TRBD2. In germline, CDR1 is LNHDA, CDR2 SQIVND (reference sequence). The length of the CDR3 is 13 residues. Losses at the gene ends were 3 bases for V and 13 bases for J; bases not matched to a gene: 11. CDR3: CASSMLGLTDRYF. CDR3 DNA: TGTGCCAGTAGTATGCTGGGACTAACGGATCGGTACTTC.

In this sample, this clone turned up once. This sequence joins TRBV12-3 or TRBV12-4 and TRBJ1-2, with D possibly TRBD1 on 5 matching bases. CDR3 length: 12 residues. Trimming pared 3 bases from V and 8 bases from J, leaving 10 bases between. The CDR3 coding sequence is TGTGCCAGCAGTTTCACGGGGACGGGCTACACCTTC. The encoded protein is CASSFTGTGYTF.

The chain uses TRBV25-1 and TRBJ2-1, with no clear D. Germline V gene lookup returns CDR1 MGHDK and CDR2 SYGVNS. CDR3 length equals 14 residues. Trimming cost V 2 bases and J 7 bases, with 12 bases left between them. The CDR3 DNA follows: TGTGCCAGCAGTGAAGACCCCCCACTTAATGAGCAGTTCTTC. This encodes CASSEDPPLNEQFF.

The chain carries TRBV28 and TRBJ1-3; D not resolved. This CDR3 is built from 12 residues. CDR1 and CDR2 (germline): MDHEN, SYDVKM. Trimming pared 5 bases from V and 0 bases from J, leaving 2 bases between. CDR3 amino acids: CASSISGNTIYF. In DNA form, the CDR3 reads TGTGCCAGCAGTATCTCTGGAAACACCATATATTTT. Full variable domain (remainder filled in from reference TRBV28 and TRBJ1-3): DVKVTQSSRYLVKRTGEKVFLECVQDMDHENMFWYRQDPGLGLRLIYFSYDVKMKEKGDIPEGYSVSREKKERFSLILESASTNQTSMYLCASSISGNTIYFGEGSWLTVV.

This sequence joins TRBV11-2 and TRBJ2-7; 14 bases align to TRBD2. The germline gives CDR1 SGHAT, CDR2 FQNNGV. The CDR3 spans 18 residues. The J segment lost 4 bases and the V segment lost 2 bases, leaving 10 bases of the junction unmatched. CDR3 sequence reads: CASSLSGLAGVKMYEQYF. The CDR3 bases are TGTGCCAGCAGCTTATCGGGACTAGCGGGAGTTAAGATGTACGAGCAGTACTTC.

The chain couples TRBV11-3 to TRBJ2-7; D not certain. This CDR3 is 13 amino acids long. Trimming left V 0 bases short and J 5 bases short, with 8 bases between. Germline V gene lookup returns CDR1 SGHNT and CDR2 YENEEA. Here the CDR3 reads CASSLETGDEQYF. The DNA for the CDR3 is TGTGCCAGCAGCTTAGAGACCGGCGACGAGCAGTACTTC.

The CDR3 region is CASSRLTRINEQFF. DNA of the CDR3: TGCGCCAGCAGTCGCCTCACTAGAATCAATGAGCAGTTCTTC. The rearrangement links TRBV23-1 to TRBJ2-1; D perhaps matches TRBD2 (5 bases). TRBV23-1 is given ORF status, its function remaining uncertain. The CDR3 spans 14 residues. V shed 4 bases and J shed 6 bases, with 13 bases lying between them.

In its sample, this clone was seen a few times. This chain uses TRBV5-8 with TRBJ1-5; D may be TRBD1 (6 bases). Germline lookup yields CDR1 SGHTS and CDR2 YDEGEE. V lost 4 bases, J lost 4 bases, and 15 bases lay in between. The CDR3 extends over 15 amino acids. The CDR3 is CASSRTGTPNQPQHF. For the CDR3, the DNA is TGTGCCAGCAGCCGAACGGGGACACCAAATCAGCCCCAGCATTTT.

This rearrangement joins TRBV19 to TRBJ2-2; possibly TRBD1 or TRBD2 for D (5 bases each). V gave up 6 bases and J gave up 4 bases, with 12 bases separating them. CDR3 length: 14 amino acids. Germline CDR1 is LNHDA and CDR2 is SQIVND (reference sequence). This chain's CDR3 is CASSSGTFTGELFF. The CDR3 DNA is TGTGCCAGTAGCTCGGGGACCTTCACCGGGGAGCTGTTTTTT.

This chain joins TRBV12-3 or TRBV12-4 and TRBJ2-7; the D is unclear. CDR3 length: 12 amino acids. V dropped 6 bases and J dropped 7 bases, with 13 bases sitting between them. CDR3: CASSLNSEEQYF. The CDR3 DNA sequence: TGTGCCAGCAGCCTAAATTCAGAAGAGCAGTACTTC.

The chain couples TRBV11-3 to TRBJ2-7; 7 bases line up with TRBD1. Germline V gives CDR1 SGHNT, CDR2 YENEEA. Germline trimming cut 6 bases from V and 2 bases from J; bases unmatched to any gene: 10. The CDR3 consists of 15 residues. As DNA, the CDR3 is TGTGCCAGCAGACTTTTAACCGGGACAGCCTACGAGCAGTACTTC. Translation gives CASRLLTGTAYEQYF.

This clone was observed a few times. The chain employs TRBV5-4 and TRBJ1-1, with D unresolved. CDR3 size: 13 residues. The germline V gene has CDR1 SGHNT and CDR2 YYREEE (reference sequence). V lost 0 bases to trimming and J lost 1 base, with 4 bases between them. The CDR3 sequence is CASSLEGNTEAFF. For the CDR3, the DNA is TGTGCCAGCAGCTTGGAGGGGAACACTGAAGCTTTCTTT.

This CDR3 is CASSPRTTGDYGYTF. Here the CDR3 DNA reads TGTGCCAGCAGCCCCCGCACGACAGGGGACTATGGCTACACCTTC. The V and J genes are TRBV9 and TRBJ1-2, with 8 positions matching TRBD1. The CDR3 is made up of 15 amino acids. The V gene end was trimmed by 4 bases and the J gene end by 3 bases; junction bases not matched to a gene: 8. In germline, CDR1 is SGDLS, CDR2 YYNGEE.